By frequency in the sample, the clone carrying this T cell receptor beta chain is medium-sized. Its antigen is unknown. TCRdb recomputed calls from the 5' RACE reads with MiXCR, one row per CDR3 protein. The table includes roughly 38,000 distinct CDR3 sequences, approximately 17% detected once. CDR1 and CDR2 (germline): MNHEY, SVGAGI. V was shortened by 6 bases and J by 5 bases, with 10 bases between the two germline ends. This CDR3 has 12 amino acids. General study findings and limits: Tumor Treg TCRs overlapped most with tumor naive CD4+ cells.

Naive CD4+ cells had CD25+ Tregs removed. The TCR sequence derives from a female donor with breast cancer. This chain joins TRBV6-5 and TRBJ1-2, with a weak D call TRBD1 (5 bases). The material sequenced was naive CD4+ T cells sorted from a lymph node. Subset here: naive CD4+ T cells, CD4+CD45RA+CD25-. The CDR3 spells CASRQGLYGYTF. CDR3 coding DNA: TGTGCCAGCAGGCAGGGATTATATGGCTACACCTTC.